Below, one TCR beta chain is given with its context. The record originates from a study of T-cell reconstitution after alpha-beta-depleted transplantation in children. This sample's TCRbeta library carried unique molecular identifier barcodes. MiXCR was run by TCRdb on the PCR reads, yielding one entry per CDR3 protein. Here the sample spans about 400,000 distinct CDR3 sequences, around 21% being singletons. CDR1 is SGHRS and CDR2 is YFSETQ in the germline V gene. The CDR3 runs to 15 residues. The V gene end was trimmed by 3 bases and the J gene end by 2 bases; junction bases not matched to a gene: 5.

The J gene is TRBJ2-1, the V gene TRBV5-1; 7 positions match TRBD2. The source of this sequence is a human donor who donated a stem cell graft to a child with acute myeloid leukemia. Sequenced here: PBMCs from the stem cell graft donor, sampled from the stem cell graft. The CDR3 nucleotides are TGCGCCAGCAGCTGGTCCGCGGGAGCCTACAATGAGCAGTTCTTC. This encodes CASSWSAGAYNEQFF.